These 18 T cell receptor beta chains share one sample of origin, sequenced in a study of blood T cell repertoires in COVID-19. The table came from immunoSEQ multiplex PCR; TCRdb's copy has only in-frame clones and leaves some out. The table shows 50,000 or so clones, with over 80% occurring only once. Sequencing input: peripheral blood. Receptors originate from a man between 35 and 55 years old with acute or convalescent COVID-19.

The J gene is TRBJ2-7, the V gene TRBV2; TRBD2 matches 7 bases. V lost 7 bases, J lost 2 bases, and 8 bases stayed unmatched. CDR1 is SNHLY and CDR2 is FYNNEI in the germline V gene. The CDR3 is 14 residues long. Here the CDR3 reads CASTRSGGAYEQYF. DNA of the CDR3: TGTGCCAGCACCCGATCGGGGGGAGCCTACGAGCAGTACTTC.

The rearrangement joins TRBV18 to TRBJ2-3, with 12 bases matching TRBD1. Germline lookup yields CDR1 KGHSH and CDR2 LQKENI. V lost 3 bases to trimming and J lost 9 bases; unmatched junction nucleotides: 4. The CDR3 loop spans 14 amino acids. CDR3 amino acids: CASSPPGQGATQYF. Here the CDR3 DNA reads TGTGCCAGCTCACCTCCGGGACAGGGGGCCACGCAGTATTTT.

There are a few counts of this clone. It is unclear where the CDR3 begins or ends on the DNA, so no DNA is shown, and the CDR3 is as TCRdb lists it. The chain joins TRBV12-3 or TRBV12-4 to TRBJ2-2; TRBD2 is taken as the D call from the table, unchecked against the DNA. The CDR3 is 13 residues long, counting both termini. The CDR3 spells CASSSSNTGELFF.

This clone was recorded once. This rearrangement joins TRBV30 to TRBJ2-4, with 15 bases aligning to TRBD2. The germline V gene has CDR1 GTSNPN and CDR2 SVGIG (reference sequence). The CDR3 consists of 17 residues. With 3 bases clipped from V and 0 bases from J, the junction kept 3 bases outside the gene matches. The CDR3 DNA follows: TGTGCCTGGAGGGGACTAGCGGGGGGTCTAGCCAAAAACATTCAGTACTTC. The encoded protein is CAWRGLAGGLAKNIQYF.

V is TRBV24-1 and J is TRBJ1-3, with TRBD1 matching over 7 bases. V trimming: 4 bases; J trimming: 0 bases; junction bases outside the gene matches: 5. The CDR3 length is 16 residues. Germline assignment: CDR1 KGHDR and CDR2 SFDVKD. CDR3 amino acids: CATSDPTGRSGNTIYF. CDR3 in DNA: TGTGCCACCAGTGACCCGACAGGGCGCTCTGGAAACACCATATATTTT.

J is TRBJ2-3 and V is TRBV6-2 or TRBV6-3; D call uncertain. The V end was cut by 4 bases, the J end by 6 bases, with 8 bases between. This CDR3 is built from 12 residues. The germline V gene has CDR1 MNHEY and CDR2 SVGEGT. The DNA of the CDR3 is TGTGCCAGCAGTTCGACAACTGATACGCAGTATTTT. This encodes CASSSTTDTQYF.

V usage is TRBV18 and J usage is TRBJ1-2; D is uncertain. The CDR3 length is 14 residues. Looked up from germline, CDR1 is KGHSH and CDR2 is LQKENI. Trimming removed 1 base from V and 4 bases from J, with 10 bases in between. CDR3 in DNA: TGTGCCAGCTCACCACGGGAAGGGAGCTATGGCTACACCTTC. Protein product: CASSPREGSYGYTF.

The chain has TRBV14 and TRBJ1-1, with D uncertain. CDR1 and CDR2 (germline): SGHDN, FVKESK. Trimming shortened V by 2 bases and J by 5 bases, and 15 bases separated the two germline ends. The CDR3 is made up of 15 amino acids. The CDR3 region is CASSQSPGKTTEAFF. The DNA of the CDR3 is TGTGCCAGCAGCCAATCGCCAGGAAAAACAACTGAAGCTTTCTTT.

The chain recombines TRBV24-1 with TRBJ2-3, with 11 positions matching TRBD2. V was pared by 4 bases and J by 2 bases, with 4 bases of the junction left unmatched. Looked up from germline, CDR1 is KGHDR and CDR2 is SFDVKD. The CDR3 sequence is 16 residues long. CDR3: CATSEGTSGNTDTQYF. CDR3 bases: TGTGCCACCAGTGAAGGGACTAGCGGAAACACAGATACGCAGTATTTT.

This chain links TRBV11-3 with TRBJ2-3; 9 bases align to TRBD2. The CDR3 spans 16 residues. With 1 base clipped from V and 0 bases from J, the junction kept 2 bases outside the gene matches. Germline CDR1 SGHNT, CDR2 YENEEA. The DNA for the CDR3 is TGTGCCAGCAGCTTAGTGGCGGGGGGGAGCACAGATACGCAGTATTTT. Translated, it gives CASSLVAGGSTDTQYF.

This clone appeared once. The chain carries TRBV7-9 and TRBJ1-1; D remains unclear. The CDR3 runs to 14 residues. Trimming cost V 0 bases and J 12 bases, with 17 bases left between them. CDR1 and CDR2 (germline): SEHNR, FQNEAQ (reference sequence). The CDR3 protein is CASSLAEAALGTFF. DNA for the CDR3: TGTGCCAGCAGCTTAGCAGAGGCGGCATTAGGAACTTTCTTT.

This chain links TRBV11-3 with TRBJ2-1; possible D gene TRBD2, 7 bases. Germline V lookup: CDR1 SGHNT, CDR2 YENEEA. V lost 1 base, J lost 0 bases, and 10 bases lay in between. The CDR3 is made up of 16 amino acids. As DNA, the CDR3 is TGTGCCAGCAGCTTAGGTGGGGGGGCCTCCTACAATGAGCAGTTCTTC. It is translated as CASSLGGGASYNEQFF.

The chain carries TRBV24-1 and TRBJ2-3, with 8 bases fitting TRBD2. The CDR3 totals 16 residues. In germline, CDR1 is KGHDR, CDR2 SFDVKD. V was pared by 4 bases and J by 5 bases, with 10 bases of the junction left unmatched. CDR3 in DNA: TGTGCCACCAGTGACCCCGGAGCGGGGGTGGGAGATACGCAGTATTTT. Its protein product is CATSDPGAGVGDTQYF.

The chain recombines TRBV7-2 with TRBJ1-5, with 7 positions matching TRBD1. Germline-derived CDR1 and CDR2 are SGHTA and FQGNSA. After removal of 3 bases from V and 2 bases from J, the junction contained 4 bases not matched to a gene. The CDR3 runs 15 residues. The CDR3 sequence is CASSFPGQGNQPQHF. CDR3 bases: TGTGCCAGCAGCTTTCCAGGACAGGGCAATCAGCCCCAGCATTTT.

The chain links TRBV5-5 to TRBJ1-3, with D possibly being TRBD1 (5 bases). Between the trimmed V and J ends, which lost 0 bases and 0 bases, there was a span of 13 bases. The germline V gene has CDR1 SGHKS and CDR2 YYEKEE (reference sequence). The CDR3 has 17 amino acids. The CDR3 spells CASSLVDGGYSGNTIYF. The CDR3 DNA sequence: TGTGCCAGCAGCTTGGTCGACGGGGGATACTCTGGAAACACCATATATTTT.

This chain connects TRBV6-1 to TRBJ2-6, with TRBD1 matching 7 bases. The CDR3 has 16 amino acids. Losses at the gene ends were 4 bases for V and 2 bases for J; bases not matched to a gene: 5. Germline lookup yields CDR1 MNHNS and CDR2 SASEGT. The CDR3, as DNA: TGTGCCAGCAGTGGGGGGACAGCCCCTGGGGCCAACGTCCTGACTTTC. It translates to CASSGGTAPGANVLTF.

The V gene is TRBV2, the J gene TRBJ1-2; 7 positions match TRBD1. The germline V gene has CDR1 SNHLY and CDR2 FYNNEI. The CDR3 runs to 11 residues. V dropped 3 bases and J dropped 9; count of bases not matched to a gene: 1. The CDR3 reads CASSEDRRYTF. CDR3 coding DNA: TGTGCCAGCAGTGAGGACAGGCGCTACACCTTC.

For the CDR3, the DNA is TGTGCCAGTAGTAACACAGGGCACACTGAAGCTTTCTTT. It specifies CASSNTGHTEAFF. The chain has TRBV19 and TRBJ1-1; TRBD1 is a possible D gene (6 bases). This CDR3 contains 13 residues. Germline CDR1 and CDR2: LNHDA and SQIVND (reference sequence). The ends were cut back, 4 bases at V and 3 bases at J, with 9 bases in the middle. The variable domain in full, completed from reference TRBV19 and TRBJ1-1, reads DGGITQSPKYLFRKEGQNVTLSCEQNLNHDAMYWYRQDPGQGLRLIYYSQIVNDFQKGDIAEGYSVSREKKESFPLTVTSAQKNPTAFYLCASSNTGHTEAFFGQGTRLTVV.